This T cell receptor beta chain was recorded in a study of OX40 agonist ivuxolimab in advanced cancers. The overall study: Patients were dosed with the agonistic anti-OX40 (CD134) antibody ivuxolimab. Partial response was recorded in three patients: one hepatocellular carcinoma and two cutaneous melanoma cases.

CDR1 is SGHRS and CDR2 is YFSETQ in the germline V gene. V lost 2 bases, J lost 2 bases, and 3 bases stayed unmatched. There are 16 residues in the CDR3. The data were produced by immunoSEQ multiplex PCR, yet TCRdb's version contains in-frame clones alone and is incomplete. The table includes about 8,300 clones, about 81% detected once. Researchers took blood at baseline, on cycle 4 day 1, and on cycle 7 day 1. Study results and limitations: On average, CD8+ T cells had more expanded clones than CD4+.

This clone is large by share. Its antigen is not identified. This sequence joins TRBV5-1 and TRBJ2-3; 12 positions match TRBD1. The source was CD4+ or CD8+ T cells sorted from blood, collected in a trial of the OX40 agonist ivuxolimab. The clonotype comes from an adult with an advanced solid tumor such as melanoma, head and neck, liver or kidney cancer. The CDR3 reads CASSLGTGGYTDTQYF. The DNA for the CDR3 is TGCGCCAGCAGCTTAGGGACAGGGGGCTACACAGATACGCAGTATTTT.